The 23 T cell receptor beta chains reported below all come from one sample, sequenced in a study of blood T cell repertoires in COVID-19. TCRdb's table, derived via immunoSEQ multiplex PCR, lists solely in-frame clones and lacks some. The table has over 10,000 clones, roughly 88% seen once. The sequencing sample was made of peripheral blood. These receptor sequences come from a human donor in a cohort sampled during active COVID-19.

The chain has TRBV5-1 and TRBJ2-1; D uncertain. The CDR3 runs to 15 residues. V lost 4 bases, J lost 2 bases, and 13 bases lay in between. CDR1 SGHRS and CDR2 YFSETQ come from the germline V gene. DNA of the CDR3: TGCGCCAGCAGCCCGGTCGCTAGGCCCTACAATGAGCAGTTCTTC. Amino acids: CASSPVARPYNEQFF.

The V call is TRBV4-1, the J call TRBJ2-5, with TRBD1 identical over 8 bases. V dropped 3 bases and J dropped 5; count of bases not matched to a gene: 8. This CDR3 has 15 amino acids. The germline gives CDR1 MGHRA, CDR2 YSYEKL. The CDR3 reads CASSQSGGLWETQYF. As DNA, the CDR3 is TGCGCCAGCAGCCAGTCAGGGGGCTTGTGGGAGACCCAGTACTTC.

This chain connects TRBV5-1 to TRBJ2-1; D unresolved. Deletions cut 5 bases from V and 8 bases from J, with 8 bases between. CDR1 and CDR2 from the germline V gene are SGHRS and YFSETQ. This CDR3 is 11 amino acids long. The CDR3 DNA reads TGCGCCAGCAGGGCTAGTGATGAGCAGTTCTTC. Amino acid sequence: CASRASDEQFF. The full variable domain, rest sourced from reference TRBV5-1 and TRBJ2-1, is KAGVTQTPRYLIKTRGQQVTLSCSPISGHRSVSWYQQTPGQGLQFLFEYFSETQRNKGNFPGRFSGRQFSNSRSEMNVSTLELGDSALYLCASRASDEQFFGPGTRLTVL.

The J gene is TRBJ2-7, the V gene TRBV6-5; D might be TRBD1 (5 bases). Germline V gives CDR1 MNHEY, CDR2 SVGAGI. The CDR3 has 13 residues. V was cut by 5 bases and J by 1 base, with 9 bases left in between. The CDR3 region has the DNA TGTGCCAGCAGTCTGCAGGGATCCTACGAGCAGTACTTC. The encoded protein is CASSLQGSYEQYF.

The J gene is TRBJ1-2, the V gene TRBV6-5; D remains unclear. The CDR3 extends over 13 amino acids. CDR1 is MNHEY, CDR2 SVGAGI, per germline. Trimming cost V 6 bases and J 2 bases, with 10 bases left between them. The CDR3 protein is CASRQQSNYGYTF. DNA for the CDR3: TGTGCCAGCAGGCAACAGAGCAACTATGGCTACACCTTC.

Written as DNA, the CDR3 is TGTGCCAGCAGCGTAAATGTTAACCGGGAGACCCAGTACTTC. Encoded protein: CASSVNVNRETQYF. The chain uses TRBV9 and TRBJ2-5, with unresolved D. The CDR3 is 14 amino acids. Deletions cut 1 base from V and 5 bases from J, with 12 bases between. Germline assignment: CDR1 SGDLS and CDR2 YYNGEE.

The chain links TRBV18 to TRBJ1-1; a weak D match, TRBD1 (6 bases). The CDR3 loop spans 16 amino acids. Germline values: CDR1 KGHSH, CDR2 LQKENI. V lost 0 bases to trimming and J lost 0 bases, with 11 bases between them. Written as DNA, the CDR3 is TGTGCCAGCTCACCACCAACAGGGTTTGTGAACACTGAAGCTTTCTTT. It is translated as CASSPPTGFVNTEAFF.

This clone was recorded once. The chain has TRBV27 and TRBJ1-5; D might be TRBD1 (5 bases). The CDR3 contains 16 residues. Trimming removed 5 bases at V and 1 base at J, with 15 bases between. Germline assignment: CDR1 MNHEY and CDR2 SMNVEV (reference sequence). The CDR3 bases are TGTGCCAGCAGTCCGAGAGTGGGGCGGAGCAATCAGCCCCAGCATTTT. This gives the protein CASSPRVGRSNQPQHF.

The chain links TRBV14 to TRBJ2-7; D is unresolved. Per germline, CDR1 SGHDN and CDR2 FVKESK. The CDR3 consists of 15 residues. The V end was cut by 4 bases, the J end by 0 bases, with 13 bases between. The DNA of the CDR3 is TGTGCCAGCAGCCCGAACGGAGCCTTCTCCTACGAGCAGTACTTC. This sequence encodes CASSPNGAFSYEQYF. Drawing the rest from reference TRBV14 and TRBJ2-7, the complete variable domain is EAGVTQFPSHSVIEKGQTVTLRCDPISGHDNLYWYRRVMGKEIKFLLHFVKESKQDESGMPNNRFLAERTGGTYSTLKVQPAELEDSGVYFCASSPNGAFSYEQYFGPGTRLTVT.

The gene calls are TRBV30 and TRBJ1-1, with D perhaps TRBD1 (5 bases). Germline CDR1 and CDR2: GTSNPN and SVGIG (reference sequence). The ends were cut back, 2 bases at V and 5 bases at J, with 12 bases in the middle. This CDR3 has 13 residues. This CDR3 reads CAWSLGRKTEAFF. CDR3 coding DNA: TGTGCCTGGAGTCTGGGGCGGAAGACTGAAGCTTTCTTT.

This chain's CDR3 is CASRSRDEQYF. CDR3 bases: TGTGCCAGCAGGTCAAGAGACGAGCAGTACTTC. The genes are TRBV2 and TRBJ2-7, with D unclear. The germline CDR1 and CDR2 sequences are SNHLY and FYNNEI. V was trimmed by 6 bases and J by 5 bases, leaving 8 bases between them. This CDR3 comprises 11 residues. The variable domain in full, completed from reference TRBV2 and TRBJ2-7, reads EPEVTQTPSHQVTQMGQEVILRCVPISNHLYFYWYRQILGQKVEFLVSFYNNEISEKSEIFDDQFSVERPDGSNFTLKIRSTKLEDSAMYFCASRSRDEQYFGPGTRLTVT.

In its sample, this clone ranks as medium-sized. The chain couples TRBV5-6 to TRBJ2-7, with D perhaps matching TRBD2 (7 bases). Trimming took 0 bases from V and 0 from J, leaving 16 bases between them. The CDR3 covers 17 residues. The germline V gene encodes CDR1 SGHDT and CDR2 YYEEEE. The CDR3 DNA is TGTGCCAGCAGCTTGGGGCCGGGCGGGGGCAACTCCTACGAGCAGTACTTC. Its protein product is CASSLGPGGGNSYEQYF. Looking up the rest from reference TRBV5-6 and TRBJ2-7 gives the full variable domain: DAGVTQSPTHLIKTRGQQVTLRCSPKSGHDTVSWYQQALGQGPQFIFQYYEEEERQRGNFPDRFSGHQFPNYSSELNVNALLLGDSALYLCASSLGPGGGNSYEQYFGPGTRLTVT.

The CDR3 reads CASSPSAGGSYNEQFF. The CDR3 DNA reads as TGTGCCAGCAGTCCCTCCGCGGGGGGTTCCTACAATGAGCAGTTCTTC. This chain connects TRBV6-6 to TRBJ2-1; 8 bases are a match to TRBD2. V trimming: 5 bases; J trimming: 1 base; junction bases outside the gene matches: 7. CDR1 is MNHNY and CDR2 is SVGAGI in the germline V gene (reference sequence). The CDR3 is made up of 16 amino acids.

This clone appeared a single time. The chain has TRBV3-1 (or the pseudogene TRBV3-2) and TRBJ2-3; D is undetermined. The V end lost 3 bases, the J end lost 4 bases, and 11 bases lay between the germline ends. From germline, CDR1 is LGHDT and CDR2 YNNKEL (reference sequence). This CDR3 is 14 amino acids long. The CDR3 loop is CASSHLSRPDTQYF. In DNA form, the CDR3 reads TGTGCCAGCAGCCACCTATCTAGACCAGATACGCAGTATTTT.

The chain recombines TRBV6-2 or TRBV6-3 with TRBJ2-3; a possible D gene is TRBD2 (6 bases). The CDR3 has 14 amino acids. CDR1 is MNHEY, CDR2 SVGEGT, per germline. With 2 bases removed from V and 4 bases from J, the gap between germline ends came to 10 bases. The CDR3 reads CASSYGGIADTQYF. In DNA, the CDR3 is TGTGCCAGCAGTTACGGGGGGATAGCAGATACGCAGTATTTT.

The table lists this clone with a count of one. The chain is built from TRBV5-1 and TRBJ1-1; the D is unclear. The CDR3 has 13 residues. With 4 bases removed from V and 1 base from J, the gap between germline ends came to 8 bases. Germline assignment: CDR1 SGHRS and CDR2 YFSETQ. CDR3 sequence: CASSPLQNTEAFF. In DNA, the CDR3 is TGCGCCAGCAGCCCACTACAGAACACTGAAGCTTTCTTT.

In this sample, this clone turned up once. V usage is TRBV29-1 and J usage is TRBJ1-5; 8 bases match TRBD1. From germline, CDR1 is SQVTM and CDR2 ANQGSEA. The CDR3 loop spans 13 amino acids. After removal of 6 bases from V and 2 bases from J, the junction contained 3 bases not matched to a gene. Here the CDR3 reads CSVATGGNQPQHF. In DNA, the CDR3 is TGCAGCGTCGCGACAGGGGGCAATCAGCCCCAGCATTTT. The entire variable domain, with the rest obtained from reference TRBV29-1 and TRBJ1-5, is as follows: SAVISQKPSRDICQRGTSLTIQCQVDSQVTMMFWYRQQPGQSLTLIATANQGSEATYESGFVIDKFPISRPNLTFSTLTVSNMSPEDSSIYLCSVATGGNQPQHFGDGTRLSIL.

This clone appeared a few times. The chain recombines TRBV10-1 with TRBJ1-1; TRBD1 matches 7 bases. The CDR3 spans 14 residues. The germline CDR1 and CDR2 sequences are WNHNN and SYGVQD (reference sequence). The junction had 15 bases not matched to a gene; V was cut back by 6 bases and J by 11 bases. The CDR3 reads CASSVRDSRPMAFF. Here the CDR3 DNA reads TGCGCCAGCAGCGTACGGGACAGCCGTCCGATGGCTTTCTTT.

The CDR3 reads CASSPNRNRYSNQPQHF. The CDR3 DNA follows: TGTGCCAGTAGTCCAAATCGGAACAGGTATAGCAATCAGCCCCAGCATTTT. The rearrangement uses TRBV19 and TRBJ1-5, with D possibly matching TRBD1 (5 bases). Trimming removed 5 bases at V and 0 bases at J, with 17 bases between. The CDR3 length is 17 residues. The germline gives CDR1 LNHDA, CDR2 SQIVND (reference sequence).

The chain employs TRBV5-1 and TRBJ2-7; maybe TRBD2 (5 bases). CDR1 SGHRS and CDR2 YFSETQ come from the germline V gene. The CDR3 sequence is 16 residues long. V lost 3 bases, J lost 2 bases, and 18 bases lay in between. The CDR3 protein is CASSSLPGSFAYEQYF. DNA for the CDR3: TGCGCCAGCAGCTCGCTGCCGGGGTCTTTCGCCTACGAGCAGTACTTC.

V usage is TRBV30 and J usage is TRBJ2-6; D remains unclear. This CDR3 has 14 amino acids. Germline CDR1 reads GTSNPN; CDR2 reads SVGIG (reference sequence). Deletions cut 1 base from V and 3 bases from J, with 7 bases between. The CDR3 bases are TGTGCCTGGAGTGGACTTAGTGGGGCCAACGTCCTGACTTTC. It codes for CAWSGLSGANVLTF.

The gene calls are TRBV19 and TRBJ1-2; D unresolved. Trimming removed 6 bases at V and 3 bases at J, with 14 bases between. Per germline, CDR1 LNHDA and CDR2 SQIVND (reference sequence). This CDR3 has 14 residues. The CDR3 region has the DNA TGTGCCAGTAGCCATGACTTAGAAGACTATGGCTACACCTTC. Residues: CASSHDLEDYGYTF.

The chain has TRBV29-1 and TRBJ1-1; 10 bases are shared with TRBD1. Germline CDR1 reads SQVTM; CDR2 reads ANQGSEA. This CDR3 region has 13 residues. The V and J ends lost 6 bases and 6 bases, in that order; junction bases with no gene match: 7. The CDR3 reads CSVEPGQGSEAFF. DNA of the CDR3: TGCAGCGTCGAACCGGGACAGGGGTCTGAAGCTTTCTTT.